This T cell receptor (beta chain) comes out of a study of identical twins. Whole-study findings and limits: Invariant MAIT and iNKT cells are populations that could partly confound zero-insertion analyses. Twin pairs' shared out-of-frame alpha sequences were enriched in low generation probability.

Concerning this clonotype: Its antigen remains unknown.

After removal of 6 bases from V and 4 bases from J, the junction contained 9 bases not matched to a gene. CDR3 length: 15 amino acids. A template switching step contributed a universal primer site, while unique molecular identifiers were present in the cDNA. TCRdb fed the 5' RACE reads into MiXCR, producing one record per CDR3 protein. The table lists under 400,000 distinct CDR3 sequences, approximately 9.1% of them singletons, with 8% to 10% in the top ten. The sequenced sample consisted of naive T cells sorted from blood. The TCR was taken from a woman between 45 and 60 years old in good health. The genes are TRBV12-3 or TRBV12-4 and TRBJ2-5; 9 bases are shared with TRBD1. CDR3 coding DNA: TGTGCCAGCAGACCGGGACAGGGCCCCGGAGAGACCCAGTACTTC. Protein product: CASRPGQGPGETQYF.